This passage covers 20 T cell receptor beta chains from one sample sequenced in a study of T cell repertoires in cytomegalovirus infection. TCRdb processed the reads anew with MiXCR; each CDR3 protein has one entry. The data hold around 94,000 distinct CDR3 sequences, with 16% observed a single time. Material: PBMCs. The receptors stem from a human donor in good health (CMV status not recorded). Some clones in this sample may be carry-over from other donors' samples.

This clonotype was found a few times. V is TRBV18 and J is TRBJ1-1; D call uncertain. This CDR3 comprises 13 residues. CDR1 is KGHSH and CDR2 is LQKENI in the germline V gene. V lost 6 bases to trimming and J lost 3 bases, with 11 bases between them. CDR3 DNA: TGTGCCAGCTCTATATCAAGAGACACTGAAGCTTTCTTT. It yields the protein CASSISRDTEAFF.

The sample holds a few counts of this clonotype. In DNA form, the CDR3 reads TGTGCCAGCAGCCAAGATCCGGCAGGGCGCTATGGCTACACCTTC. Encoded protein: CASSQDPAGRYGYTF. The chain uses TRBV14 and TRBJ1-2, with a tentative D call TRBD1 (5 bases). V lost 0 bases and J 4 bases, leaving 12 bases between the germline ends. The CDR3 has 15 residues. Germline V CDR1 and CDR2: SGHDN, FVKESK.

This clonotype has a handful of counts. The chain is built from TRBV7-9 and TRBJ2-3; perhaps TRBD1 as D (5 bases). The CDR3 has 14 amino acids. Germline assignment: CDR1 SEHNR and CDR2 FQNEAQ (reference sequence). V lost 2 bases to trimming and J lost 3 bases, with 9 bases between them. Here the CDR3 DNA reads TGTGCCAGCAGCTTATCAGGGTTTACAGATACGCAGTATTTT. Translation: CASSLSGFTDTQYF.

Ten or more counts support this clonotype. The chain couples TRBV7-6 to TRBJ2-2; a possible D gene is TRBD2 (5 bases). CDR1 and CDR2 from the germline V gene are SGHVS and FNYEAQ. The CDR3 sequence is 19 residues long. Trimming removed 2 bases at V and 4 bases at J, with 23 bases between. This chain's CDR3 is CASSLLFGGVPEGTGELFF. In DNA, the CDR3 is TGTGCCAGCAGCTTACTCTTCGGAGGTGTGCCAGAGGGCACCGGGGAGCTGTTTTTT.

Only a few counts were recorded for this clonotype. CDR3 in DNA: TGTGCCAGCAGTCCGATAGCCCCGTACGGGGAGAACACTGAAGCTTTCTTT. Protein: CASSPIAPYGENTEAFF. The chain links TRBV28 to TRBJ1-1; no reliable D call. Germline V lookup: CDR1 MDHEN, CDR2 SYDVKM. Trimming removed 5 bases at V and 1 base at J, with 20 bases between. This CDR3 has 17 residues.

J is TRBJ2-1 and V is TRBV10-3; D call uncertain. CDR1 is ENHRY, CDR2 SYGVKD, per germline. This CDR3 contains 12 residues. The ends were cut back, 3 bases at V and 8 bases at J, with 8 bases in the middle. CDR3 protein: CAISDSGDEQFF. In DNA form, the CDR3 reads TGTGCCATCAGTGACAGTGGTGATGAGCAGTTCTTC.

This clonotype was detected only a few times. Germline is not matched at one junction end, which may reflect a read error. The chain couples TRBV7-6 to TRBJ1-1, with 7 nucleotides matching TRBD1. The CDR3 extends over 16 amino acids. The germline V gene encodes CDR1 SGHVS and CDR2 FNYEAQ. CDR3 nucleotide sequence: TGTGCTAGCAGCCACGGTGGACAGGCTCTGAACACTGAAGCTTTCTTT. It is translated as CASSHGGQALNTEAFF.

The chain combines TRBV28 with TRBJ1-2; no clear D gene. The V end was cut by 6 bases, the J end by 7 bases, with 12 bases between. This CDR3 region has 12 residues. The germline V gene has CDR1 MDHEN and CDR2 SYDVKM. Here the CDR3 reads CASSPRVGGYTF. In DNA, the CDR3 is TGTGCCAGCAGCCCGAGGGTTGGTGGCTACACCTTC.

This clonotype has at least ten counts. This chain joins TRBV7-2 and TRBJ2-2; D perhaps matches TRBD1 (5 bases). CDR1 is SGHTA and CDR2 is FQGNSA in the germline V gene. CDR3 length equals 15 residues. V lost 5 bases and J 1 base, leaving 11 bases between the germline ends. CDR3 protein: CASSQDRMNTGELFF. The CDR3 DNA sequence: TGTGCCAGCAGCCAAGACAGAATGAACACCGGGGAGCTGTTTTTT.

This clonotype was recorded at least ten times. V gene TRBV7-3 combines with J gene TRBJ1-1; D is ambiguous. Germline V gene data show CDR1 as SGHTA and CDR2 as FQGTGA. This CDR3 spans 15 amino acids. With 1 base removed from V and 1 base from J, the gap between germline ends came to 10 bases. CDR3 sequence (DNA): TGTGCCAGCAGCTTAAGTCCGGGAGGGAACACTGAAGCTTTCTTT. The encoded protein is CASSLSPGGNTEAFF.

Regarding this clonotype: Just one base apart from a much larger clone, this may be a read error. V and J are TRBV7-1 and TRBJ1-2; the match to TRBD1 covers 8 bases. TRBV7-1 is filed as an ORF, its function uncertain. The CDR3 covers 16 residues. After removal of 0 bases from V and 4 bases from J, the junction contained 7 bases not matched to a gene. The CDR3 DNA reads as TGTGCCAGCAGCTCAGCGGGGGGACAGGAATTCTATGGCTACACCTTC. Its protein is CASSSAGGQEFYGYTF.

The sample holds many counts of this clonotype. The rearrangement joins TRBV7-8 to TRBJ2-1; D is possibly TRBD1 (6 bases). This CDR3 region has 15 residues. Germline lookup yields CDR1 SGHVS and CDR2 FQNEAQ. Trimming left V 4 bases short and J 4 bases short, with 14 bases between. CDR3 nucleotides: TGTGCCAGCAGCTACAGGGAAGTGGAGTACAATGAGCAGTTCTTC. Translated: CASSYREVEYNEQFF.

V gene TRBV20-1 combines with J gene TRBJ1-1; 8 nucleotides match TRBD1. CDR3 length: 15 residues. The V segment lost 5 bases and the J segment 5 bases; nucleotides outside the gene matches: 13. The germline V gene encodes CDR1 DFQATT and CDR2 SNEGSKA (reference sequence). CDR3 sequence: CSAPFRQGKETEAFF. The CDR3 nucleotides are TGCAGTGCTCCTTTTAGACAGGGGAAGGAGACTGAAGCTTTCTTT.

This clonotype was counted between two and nine times. The chain recombines TRBV6-2 or TRBV6-3 with TRBJ1-5; 7 bases line up with TRBD1. Germline CDR1 MNHEY, CDR2 SVGEGT. Trimming took 6 bases from V and 0 from J; bases not matched to a gene: 11. The CDR3 extends over 17 amino acids. The CDR3 DNA reads as TGTGCCAGCAGCCGGAGGGACAGCCGTAATAGCAATCAGCCCCAGCATTTT. Its translation is CASSRRDSRNSNQPQHF.

This clonotype came up many times. The chain has TRBV7-9 and TRBJ2-1; 9 positions agree with TRBD2. CDR3 length: 12 amino acids. J was trimmed by 10 bases and V by 4 bases; bases with no gene match: 2. Germline assignment: CDR1 SEHNR and CDR2 FQNEAQ (reference sequence). The CDR3 sequence: CASSSGLAEQFF. DNA of the CDR3: TGTGCCAGCAGCTCTGGACTAGCGGAGCAGTTCTTC.

Regarding this clonotype: One junction end does not reproduce the germline sequence, and a read error may be involved. The gene calls are TRBV30 and TRBJ2-1; D gene ambiguous. The CDR3 is 11 residues long. CDR1 is GTSNPN, CDR2 SVGIG, per germline (reference sequence). The CDR3 region has the DNA TGTGCCTGCGCCGGCTACAATGTGCAGTTCTTC. Translating gives CACAGYNVQFF.

The chain links TRBV20-1 to TRBJ1-3, with 7 positions matching TRBD1. Germline V gene lookup returns CDR1 DFQATT and CDR2 SNEGSKA (reference sequence). The ends lost 6 bases at V and 0 bases at J; junction bases unmatched: 8. The CDR3 spans 15 residues. The CDR3 sequence is CSALRTGVSGNTIYF. The CDR3 DNA follows: TGCAGTGCCCTCCGGACAGGCGTCTCTGGAAACACCATATATTTT.

The V and J genes are TRBV15 and TRBJ2-1, with TRBD2 as a possible D gene (7 bases). CDR1 LNHNV and CDR2 YYDKDF come from the germline V gene (reference sequence). This CDR3 has 14 residues. Trimming removed 8 bases at V and 0 bases at J, with 11 bases between. CDR3 sequence (DNA): TGTGCCACCCGGGGGGCAGGCTCCTACAATGAGCAGTTCTTC. This encodes CATRGAGSYNEQFF.

This clonotype was seen a handful of times. CDR3 nucleotide sequence: TGTGCCAGCAGTGAGCGGCACCTCGGGACTGAAGCTTTCTTT. Its protein is CASSERHLGTEAFF. The chain links TRBV2 to TRBJ1-1; D not certain. Germline V lookup: CDR1 SNHLY, CDR2 FYNNEI. This CDR3 has 14 residues. V was pared by 3 bases and J by 5 bases, with 13 bases between. The variable domain in full, with the rest retrieved from reference TRBV2 and TRBJ1-1, is EPEVTQTPSHQVTQMGQEVILRCVPISNHLYFYWYRQILGQKVEFLVSFYNNEISEKSEIFDDQFSVERPDGSNFTLKIRSTKLEDSAMYFCASSERHLGTEAFFGQGTRLTVV.

CDR3 loop: CASSFWGSSTYEQYF. CDR3 nucleotide sequence: TGTGCCAGCAGCTTTTGGGGTAGCTCCACCTACGAGCAGTACTTC. The J gene is TRBJ2-7, the V gene TRBV7-2, with D unresolved. CDR3 length equals 15 residues. The V and J ends lost 3 bases and 2 bases respectively, with 14 bases between them. Germline CDR1 reads SGHTA; CDR2 reads FQGNSA.